Below, one TCR beta chain is given with its context. The antigen is unknown. CDR3 length: 14 residues. CDR1 is SEHNR and CDR2 is FQNEAQ in the germline V gene (reference sequence). With 6 bases removed from V and 3 bases from J, the gap between germline ends came to 15 bases. The data originate from a study of T cell responses to AZD1222 COVID-19 vaccine. Study conclusions and caveats: Donors were chiefly white British, with a greater number of females, and clonal diversity was perhaps underestimated. The study reported that nearly half of spike-specific TCRs target unmutated variant regions. Spike as a whole was targeted by vaccine-associated CD4 TCRs, dominant at 160-218 and 743-854.

Only in-frame clones appear in the TCRdb table, and some are missing; sequencing was by immunoSEQ multiplex PCR. The sample lists over 85,000 clones; around 90% were seen once. The gene calls are TRBV7-9 and TRBJ2-7; possibly TRBD1 or TRBD2 for D (6 bases each). The sequencing used peripheral blood, collected on day 0 of AZD1222 vaccination. The sequence derives from an adult in good health. This CDR3 reads CASSYTGGYYEQYF. CDR3 in DNA: TGTGCCAGCAGTTATACCGGGGGCTACTACGAGCAGTACTTC. Full variable domain (outside the CDR3, taken from reference TRBV7-9 and TRBJ2-7): DTGVSQNPRHKITKRGQNVTFRCDPISEHNRLYWYRQTLGQGPEFLTYFQNEAQLEKSRLLSDRFSAERPKGSFSTLEIQRTEQGDSAMYLCASSYTGGYYEQYFGPGTRLTVT.